This T cell receptor beta chain was obtained from a study of T cell repertoires in ileal Crohn's disease. Each sample's TCRB immunosequencing used roughly 500 nanograms of biopsy DNA. The data were produced by immunoSEQ multiplex PCR, yet TCRdb's version contains in-frame clones alone and is incomplete. The sample has 7,000 or so clones, approximately 75% seen once. Turning to this clone: Its target is unknown.

Findings of the study overall: Sorted CD8 T cells held more high-frequency clones than CD4. Clonality above 26.8% at surgery always came with endoscopic recurrence.

Sequenced input: ileal tissue. The sequence was obtained from an adult with Crohn's disease.

The CDR3 sequence is CASSLDDRATQYF. For the CDR3, the DNA is TGCGCCAGCAGCTTAGACGACAGGGCCACGCAGTATTTT. V and J are TRBV5-1 and TRBJ2-3; 7 bases match TRBD1. J gave up 9 bases and V 2 bases, and 6 bases lay outside the gene matches. The CDR3 runs to 13 residues. Germline V gene sequence: CDR1 SGHRS, CDR2 YFSETQ.